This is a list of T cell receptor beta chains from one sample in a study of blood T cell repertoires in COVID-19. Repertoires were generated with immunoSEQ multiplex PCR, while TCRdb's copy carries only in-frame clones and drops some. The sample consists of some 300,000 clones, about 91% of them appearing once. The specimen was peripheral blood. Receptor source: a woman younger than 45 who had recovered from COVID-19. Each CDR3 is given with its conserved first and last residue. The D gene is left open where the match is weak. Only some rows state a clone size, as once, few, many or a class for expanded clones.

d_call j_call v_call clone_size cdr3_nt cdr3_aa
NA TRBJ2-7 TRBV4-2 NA TGTGCCAGCAGCCAAGAATGGGCGGGGGCCGCGGGGGAGCAGTACTTC CASSQEWAGAAGEQYF
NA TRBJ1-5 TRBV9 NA TGTGCCAGCAGCGTCCGGGGGAACCAGCCCCAGCATTTT CASSVRGNQPQHF
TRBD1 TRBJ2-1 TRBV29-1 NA TGCAGCGTCAGGGACAGGGGCTCCTACAATGAGCAGTTCTTC CSVRDRGSYNEQFF
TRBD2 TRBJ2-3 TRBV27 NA TGTGCCAGCAGGAGCTCTAGCGGGGGTTCGTATACGCAGTATTTT CASRSSSGGSYTQYF
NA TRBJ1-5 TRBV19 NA TGTGCCAGTAGCCTCAGGAGGAGCAATCAGCCCCAGCATTTT CASSLRRSNQPQHF
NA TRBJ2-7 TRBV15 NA TGTGCCACCAGCAGAGGGGGCAGGTTAAGCTCCTACGAGCAGTACTTC CATSRGGRLSSYEQYF
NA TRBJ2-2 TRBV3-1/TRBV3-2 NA TGTGCCAGCAGCCAAACAGGGTCCGGGGAGCTGTTTTTT CASSQTGSGELFF
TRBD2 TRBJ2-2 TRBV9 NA TGTGCCAGCAGTGGCGGGGGGAACACCGGGGAGCTGTTTTTT CASSGGGNTGELFF
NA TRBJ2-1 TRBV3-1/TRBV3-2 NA TGTGCCAGCAGTGCCACTTTCGCTAGGAATGAGCAGTTCTTC CASSATFARNEQFF
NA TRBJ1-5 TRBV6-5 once TGTGCCACCCAACAGGGATCCCGCAATCAGCCCCAGCATTTT CATQQGSRNQPQHF
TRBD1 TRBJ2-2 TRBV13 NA TGTGCCAGCAGCTTAGACTTTAATCGGGACAGGGGACACACCGGGGAGCTGTTTTTT CASSLDFNRDRGHTGELFF
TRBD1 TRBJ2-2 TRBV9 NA TGTGCCAGCAGGAAATCCTCGGACAGGGGGGACACCGGGGAGCTGTTTTTT CASRKSSDRGDTGELFF
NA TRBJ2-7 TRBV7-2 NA TGTGCCAGCAGCTTCCTATCGGGAGCCGCGGGGGAGCAGTACTTC CASSFLSGAAGEQYF
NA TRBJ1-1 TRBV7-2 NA TGTGCCAGCAGCTTATTGGCAGGGTCCACTGAAGCTTTCTTT CASSLLAGSTEAFF
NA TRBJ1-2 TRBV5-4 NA TGTGCCAGCAGCTTGATGGGGGGATCGAACTATGGCTACACCTTC CASSLMGGSNYGYTF
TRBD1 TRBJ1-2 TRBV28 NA TGTGCCATCCTAAGGGACAGGGGGCTTCCTGGCTACACCTTC CAILRDRGLPGYTF
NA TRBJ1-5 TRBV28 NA TGTGCCAGCAGCTCGGGGGGAACCAAGCATTTT CASSSGGTKHF
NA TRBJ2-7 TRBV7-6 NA TGTGCCAGCAGCCAGGGAGGGGGCTCCTACGAGCAGTACTTC CASSQGGGSYEQYF
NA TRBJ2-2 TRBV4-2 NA TGTGCCAGCAGCCAAGAGGGGCAGATTAACACCGGGGAGCTGTTTTTT CASSQEGQINTGELFF
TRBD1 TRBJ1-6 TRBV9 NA TGTGCCAGCAGCGTGTGGGACAGGGATAATTCACCCCTCCACTTT CASSVWDRDNSPLHF
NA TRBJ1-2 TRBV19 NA TGTGCCAGTAGCCACACCCAAAGCCGGGGGTGGGACTATGGCTACACCTTC CASSHTQSRGWDYGYTF
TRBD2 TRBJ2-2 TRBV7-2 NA TGTGCCAGCAGCCCCCTTACTAGCGGGGGGGGCGGGGAGCTGTTTTTT CASSPLTSGGGGELFF
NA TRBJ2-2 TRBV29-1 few TGCAGCGTGCCGGGGGTGCGCACCGGGGAGCTGTTTTTT CSVPGVRTGELFF
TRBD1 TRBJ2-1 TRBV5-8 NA TGTGCCAGCAGGGGGACAGTTACACGTGAGCAGTTCTTC CASRGTVTREQFF
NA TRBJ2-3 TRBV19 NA TGTGCCAGTAGTACTTACCTCTCCCCCTCAGCAGATACGCAGTATTTT CASSTYLSPSADTQYF
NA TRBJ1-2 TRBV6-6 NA TGTGCCAGCATTACGACGACAAACTATGGCTACACCTTC CASITTTNYGYTF
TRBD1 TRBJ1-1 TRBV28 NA TGTGCCAGCAGTTTACTTGGACAGGGGCGAGGGGCTTTCTTT CASSLLGQGRGAFF
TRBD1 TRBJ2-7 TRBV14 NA TGTGCCAGCAGCCAACAGGGGGCGGGTGAGCAGTACTTC CASSQQGAGEQYF
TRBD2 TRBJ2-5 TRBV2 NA TGTGCCAGCATGTTAGCGGGGGGTCCCCAAGAGACCCAGTACTTC CASMLAGGPQETQYF
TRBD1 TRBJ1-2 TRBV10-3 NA TGTGCCACCAAGCCGGGACAGAGTGGCTACACCTTC CATKPGQSGYTF
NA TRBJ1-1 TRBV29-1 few TGCAGCGTAGACCCCGGGAGAGGCAACACTGAAGCTTTCTTT CSVDPGRGNTEAFF
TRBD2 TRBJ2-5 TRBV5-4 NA TGTGCCAGCACCCGTAGCGGGGGGGTACAAGAGACCCAGTACTTC CASTRSGGVQETQYF
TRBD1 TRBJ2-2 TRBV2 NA TGTGCCAGCAGTGAGGGACAGGGGTTCGGGGAGCTGTTTTTT CASSEGQGFGELFF
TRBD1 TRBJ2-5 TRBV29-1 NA TGCAGCTCACCGGGACAGGGGACCGCTCGGACCCAGTACTTC CSSPGQGTARTQYF
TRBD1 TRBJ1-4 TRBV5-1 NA TGCGCCAGCAGCCTGACAGGGAATAATGAAAAACTGTTTTTT CASSLTGNNEKLFF
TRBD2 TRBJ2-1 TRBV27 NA TGTGCCAGCAGTTTTAACGGGGGGAATGAGCAGTTCTTC CASSFNGGNEQFF
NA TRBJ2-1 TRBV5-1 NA TGCGCCAGCAGCTTGGCCGGAGCGTTGAATGAGCAGTTCTTC CASSLAGALNEQFF
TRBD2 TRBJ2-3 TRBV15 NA TGTGCCACCAGCAGCGCCGGACTAGCGGAAAGCACAGATACGCAGTATTTT CATSSAGLAESTDTQYF
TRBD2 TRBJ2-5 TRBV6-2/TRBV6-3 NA TGTGCCAGCAGTTCCCCCATAACGACTAGCGGGGGACGGGAGACCCAGTACTTC CASSSPITTSGGRETQYF
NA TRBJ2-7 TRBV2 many TGTGCCAGCAGTAGCTCCGGGATAACCTTCTACGAGCAGTACTTC CASSSSGITFYEQYF
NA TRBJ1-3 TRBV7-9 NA TGTGCCAGCAGCTTCCTCGTCTCTGGAAACACCATATATTTT CASSFLVSGNTIYF
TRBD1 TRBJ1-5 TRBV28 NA TGTGCCAGCAGTTCTGACAGGGACAGTCCGTCCCAGCATTTT CASSSDRDSPSQHF
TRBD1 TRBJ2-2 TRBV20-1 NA TGCAGTGCTAGTCCCTTCCTACAGGGGAACGGCGGGGAGCTGTTTTTT CSASPFLQGNGGELFF
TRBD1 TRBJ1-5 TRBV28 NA TGTGCCAGCAGTTCCGGACAGGGCAATCAGCCCCAGCATTTT CASSSGQGNQPQHF
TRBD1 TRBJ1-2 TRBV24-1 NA TGTGCCACCAGTGGAACAGGGGCTTCTAACTATGGCTACACCTTC CATSGTGASNYGYTF
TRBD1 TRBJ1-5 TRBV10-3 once TGTGCCTCAATCGACAGGGAAGGTCAGCCCCAGCATTTT CASIDREGQPQHF
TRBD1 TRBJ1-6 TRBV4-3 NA TGCGCCAGCAGGCAGGACAGGGAGAATTCACCCCTCCACTTT CASRQDRENSPLHF
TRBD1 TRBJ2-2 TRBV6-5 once TGTGCCAGCAGGGTCCGGGACAGGAACACCGGGGAGCTGTTTTTT CASRVRDRNTGELFF
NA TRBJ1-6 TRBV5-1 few TGCGCCAGCAGCTTGGGGGGCGGAGGGGATTCACCCCTCCACTTT CASSLGGGGDSPLHF
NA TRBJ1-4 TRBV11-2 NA TGTGCCAGCAGCTTAGAAGTGGAGAGGACTAATGAAAAACTGTTTTTT CASSLEVERTNEKLFF
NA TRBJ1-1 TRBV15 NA TGTGCCACCAGCATACAGGGGAACACTGAAGCTTTCTTT CATSIQGNTEAFF
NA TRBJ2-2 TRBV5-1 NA TGCGCCAGCAGCTTGTTGACAGGCGGCACCGGGGAGCTGTTTTTT CASSLLTGGTGELFF
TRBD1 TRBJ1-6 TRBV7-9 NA TGTGCCAGCAGCCCGGGACAGACTAATTCACCCCTCCACTTT CASSPGQTNSPLHF
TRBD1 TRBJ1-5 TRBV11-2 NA TGTGCCAGCAGGCGAAGGACAGGGAAGAATCAGCCCCAGCATTTT CASRRRTGKNQPQHF
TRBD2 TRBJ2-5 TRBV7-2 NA TGTGCCAGCAGCTTAGTGGGTGGTCCGGGGGGGCGTTGGTTGGAGACCCAGTACTTC CASSLVGGPGGRWLETQYF